This TCR beta chain was sequenced in a study of blood T cell repertoires in COVID-19. The CDR3 contains 15 residues. With V trimmed by 4 bases and J by 0 bases, 3 bases remained unmatched. Germline V lookup: CDR1 SNHLY, CDR2 FYNNEI. Some clones are missing from TCRdb's copy, which holds only in-frame ones; the method was immunoSEQ multiplex PCR. The table records about 240,000 clones, around four fifths of them present only once. The genes are TRBV2 and TRBJ1-2; 9 bases match TRBD1. This receptor was taken from a woman in her sixties or seventies with active or convalescent COVID-19. The sequencing input was peripheral blood. CDR3 nucleotides: TGTGCCAGCAGTGGGGACAGGGCGGCTAACTATGGCTACACCTTC. Amino acid sequence: CASSGDRAANYGYTF.